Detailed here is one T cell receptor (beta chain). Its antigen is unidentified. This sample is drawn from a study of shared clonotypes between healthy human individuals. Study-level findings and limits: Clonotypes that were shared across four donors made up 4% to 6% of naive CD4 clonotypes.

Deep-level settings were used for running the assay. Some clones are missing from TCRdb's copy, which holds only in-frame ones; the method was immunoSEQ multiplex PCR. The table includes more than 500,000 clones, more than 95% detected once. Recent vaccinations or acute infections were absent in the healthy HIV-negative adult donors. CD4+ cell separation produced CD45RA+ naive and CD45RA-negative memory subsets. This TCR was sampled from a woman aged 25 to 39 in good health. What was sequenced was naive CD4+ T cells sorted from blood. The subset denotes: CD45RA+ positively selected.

The CDR3 nucleotides are TGTGCCAGCAGAATGACAGGTATCCACGAGCAGTACTTC. Translation: CASRMTGIHEQYF. This chain uses TRBV27 with TRBJ2-7, with a weak D call TRBD1 (6 bases). V lost 6 bases and J lost 5, with 14 bases in between. Germline CDR1 MNHEY, CDR2 SMNVEV (reference sequence). This CDR3 has 13 amino acids.